This TCR beta chain was obtained from a study of cytomegalovirus exposure and HLA in healthy donors. Trimming took 1 base from V and 1 from J; bases not matched to a gene: 4. CDR1 is SGHTA and CDR2 is FQGTGA in the germline V gene. The CDR3 totals 16 residues. General study points: Earlier findings revealed that most TCR beta V segments proved productive either about 87% or about 30% of the time. A later analysis linked a missense DCLRE1C variant to TCR beta V- and J-gene trimming.

Worth noting for this clone: Its cognate antigen is unknown.

Primers: 60 Vbeta forward and 13 Jbeta reverse. Some clones are missing from TCRdb's copy, which holds only in-frame ones; the method was immunoSEQ multiplex PCR. The sample holds nearly 95,000 clones, under 9% seen once. The receptor was derived from a man aged 50-59 years in good health and CMV-seronegative. The specimen sequenced was PBMCs. The chain joins TRBV7-3 to TRBJ2-1; 7 nucleotides match TRBD2. CDR3 protein: CASSLRAGLSYNEQFF. Here the CDR3 DNA reads TGTGCCAGCAGCTTAAGAGCGGGGCTATCCTACAATGAGCAGTTCTTC. Drawing the rest from reference TRBV7-3 and TRBJ2-1, the complete variable domain is GAGVSQTPSNKVTEKGKYVELRCDPISGHTALYWYRQSLGQGPEFLIYFQGTGAADDSGLPNDRFFAVRPEGSVSTLKIQRTERGDSAVYLCASSLRAGLSYNEQFFGPGTRLTVL.